This entry concerns a single TCR beta chain. This sample was included in a study of blood T cell repertoires in COVID-19. Study-wide context: From the United States, Italy and Spain came samples of acute and convalescent COVID-19. The analysed material was cDNA or gDNA that came from T cells, B-cell-depleted T cells, or PBMCs.

The CDR3 covers 16 residues. Losses at the gene ends were 6 bases for V and 4 bases for J; bases not matched to a gene: 7. Germline lookup yields CDR1 SGHAT and CDR2 FQNNGV. In the original workflow: By means of reference gene primer amplification, nucleated cell counts were estimated. Data came from immunoSEQ multiplex PCR; TCRdb stores just in-frame clones and leaves some out. V, J and clone size were drawn from that table, and D and trimming were deduced from the DNA. The table shows about 220,000 clones, with around three quarters occurring only once. This TCR derives from a woman aged 70-85 years with acute or convalescent COVID-19. The chain uses TRBV11-2 and TRBJ1-3; TRBD1 agrees at 12 bases. Sequences were obtained from peripheral blood. CDR3 nucleotide sequence: TGTGCCAGCAGTTCTTCCGGGACAGGGGGCGGAAACACCATATATTTT. The encoded protein is CASSSSGTGGGNTIYF.